These T cell receptor beta chains were read from a single sample in a study of T cell repertoires in cytomegalovirus infection. TCRdb passed the reads through MiXCR, listing each CDR3 protein once. The data hold roughly 170,000 distinct CDR3 sequences, with about 22% observed a single time. No antigens are known for them. The starting material was CD8+ T cells from cultured PBMCs, obtained from culture after CMV antigen stimulation. These receptors were collected from a human donor in good health (CMV status not recorded). Some clones in this sample may be carry-over from other donors' samples. Each CDR3 is given with its conserved first and last residue. The D gene is left open where the match is weak. Size is stated for part of the rows, as once, few or many counts, or as a class when the clone is expanded.

v_call: TRBV7-8; j_call: TRBJ2-2; clone_size: NA; d_call: TRBD2; cdr3_nt: TGTGCCAGCAGCTTCGCCACTGGGGGAGGGTCCGGGGAGCTGTTTTTT; cdr3_aa: CASSFATGGGSGELFF
v_call: TRBV27; j_call: TRBJ1-2; clone_size: NA; d_call: NA; cdr3_nt: TGTGCCAGCAGTTCACTAGGGGCCTTCTATGGCTACACCTTC; cdr3_aa: CASSSLGAFYGYTF
v_call: TRBV10-3; j_call: TRBJ1-1; clone_size: NA; d_call: NA; cdr3_nt: TGTGCCATCAGGGCAGCAAACACTGAAGCTTTCTTT; cdr3_aa: CAIRAANTEAFF
v_call: TRBV11-2; j_call: TRBJ1-5; clone_size: NA; d_call: NA; cdr3_nt: TGTGCCAGCAGCTTAGGGTCTTTGGGTAGGGGCAATCAGCCCCAGCATTTT; cdr3_aa: CASSLGSLGRGNQPQHF
v_call: TRBV7-7; j_call: TRBJ2-3; clone_size: few; d_call: NA; cdr3_nt: TGTGCTAGCAGCTTAGCCGTTTCCGCCAGTAGGTTCACAGATACGCAGTATTTT; cdr3_aa: CASSLAVSASRFTDTQYF
v_call: TRBV7-9; j_call: TRBJ2-3; clone_size: NA; d_call: NA; cdr3_nt: TGTGCCAGCAGCCCACCGGGCTCGGGCACAGATACGCAGTATTTT; cdr3_aa: CASSPPGSGTDTQYF
v_call: TRBV4-3; j_call: TRBJ1-5; clone_size: NA; d_call: TRBD1; cdr3_nt: TGCGCCAGCAGCCAAGATGGGACAGGGACTCAGCCCCAGCATTTT; cdr3_aa: CASSQDGTGTQPQHF
v_call: TRBV4-1; j_call: TRBJ2-1; clone_size: few; d_call: NA; cdr3_nt: TGCGCCAGCAGCCAAGGTTCGTTCGCCTACAATGAGCAGTTCTTC; cdr3_aa: CASSQGSFAYNEQFF
v_call: TRBV11-2; j_call: TRBJ1-1; clone_size: few; d_call: NA; cdr3_nt: TGTGCCAGCAGCTTAGAGAGGACTGGGCACACTGAAGCTTTCTTT; cdr3_aa: CASSLERTGHTEAFF
v_call: TRBV6-2/TRBV6-3; j_call: TRBJ2-2; clone_size: few; d_call: NA; cdr3_nt: TGTGCCAGTAGAGGGCCCGGGGAGCTGTTTTTT; cdr3_aa: CASRGPGELFF
v_call: TRBV19; j_call: TRBJ1-5; clone_size: NA; d_call: NA; cdr3_nt: TGTGCCAGTAGTTCCGTGACGCGATCGGACCAGCCCCAGCATTTT; cdr3_aa: CASSSVTRSDQPQHF
v_call: TRBV7-2; j_call: TRBJ2-7; clone_size: many; d_call: NA; cdr3_nt: TGTGCCAGCAGCTATCGGGACAACTACGAGCAGTACTTC; cdr3_aa: CASSYRDNYEQYF
v_call: TRBV5-1; j_call: TRBJ2-1; clone_size: NA; d_call: NA; cdr3_nt: TGCGCCAGCAGCTCCGGACGACCTGGCTACAATGAGCAGTTCTTC; cdr3_aa: CASSSGRPGYNEQFF
v_call: TRBV7-9; j_call: TRBJ1-5; clone_size: NA; d_call: TRBD1; cdr3_nt: TGTGCCAGCAGCTTCGGACAGGGGATTCAGCCCCAGCATTTT; cdr3_aa: CASSFGQGIQPQHF
v_call: TRBV6-5; j_call: TRBJ2-2; clone_size: NA; d_call: NA; cdr3_nt: TGTGCCAGCAGTTACTCGGGGCAGGGGGGGTGGGAGCTGTTTTTT; cdr3_aa: CASSYSGQGGWELFF
v_call: TRBV28; j_call: TRBJ1-5; clone_size: few; d_call: NA; cdr3_nt: TGTGCCAGCAGTTTCGTGCCCCTTAGCAATCAGCCCCAGCATTTT; cdr3_aa: CASSFVPLSNQPQHF
v_call: TRBV6-2/TRBV6-3; j_call: TRBJ2-3; clone_size: few; d_call: TRBD2; cdr3_nt: TGTGCCAGCAGTTACAAACCACTAGCGGGGGGGCTTAAGGAGCAGTATTTT; cdr3_aa: CASSYKPLAGGLKEQYF
v_call: TRBV10-3; j_call: TRBJ2-6; clone_size: NA; d_call: NA; cdr3_nt: TGTGCCATCAGTGAGTACAAGGGATCAGGGGCCAACGTTCTGACTTTC; cdr3_aa: CAISEYKGSGANVLTF
v_call: TRBV7-2; j_call: TRBJ1-2; clone_size: NA; d_call: NA; cdr3_nt: TGTGCCAGCCGGGCTCGGGATGGCTACACCTTC; cdr3_aa: CASRARDGYTF
v_call: TRBV6-2/TRBV6-3; j_call: TRBJ1-5; clone_size: NA; d_call: NA; cdr3_nt: TGTGCCAGCAGTTACCCTATGCTGCCCCAGCATTTT; cdr3_aa: CASSYPMLPQHF
v_call: TRBV7-2; j_call: TRBJ2-5; clone_size: few; d_call: TRBD1; cdr3_nt: TGTGCCAGCAGCTTAGCGGGACAGGGTCTTCAAGAGACCCAGTACTTC; cdr3_aa: CASSLAGQGLQETQYF
v_call: TRBV7-4; j_call: TRBJ1-2; clone_size: NA; d_call: NA; cdr3_nt: TGTGCCAGCAGCTCCCAATCCGGGACCGAGGGAGGCTACACCTTC; cdr3_aa: CASSSQSGTEGGYTF
v_call: TRBV7-2; j_call: TRBJ2-3; clone_size: few; d_call: TRBD2; cdr3_nt: TGTGCCAGCAGCTTACCTAGCGGGGGGACTTACACAGATACGCAGTATTTT; cdr3_aa: CASSLPSGGTYTDTQYF
v_call: TRBV7-8; j_call: TRBJ1-5; clone_size: NA; d_call: NA; cdr3_nt: TGTGCCAGCAGCTTAGGGTCACCCAATCAGCCCCAGCATTTT; cdr3_aa: CASSLGSPNQPQHF
v_call: TRBV7-2; j_call: TRBJ2-7; clone_size: NA; d_call: NA; cdr3_nt: TGTGCCAGCAGCTCTCAAAGGACCCGGTGGAGCTCCTACGAGCAGTACTTC; cdr3_aa: CASSSQRTRWSSYEQYF
v_call: TRBV6-2/TRBV6-3; j_call: TRBJ2-1; clone_size: many; d_call: TRBD1; cdr3_nt: TGTGCCAGCACCGACCCTGACAGGGGGCAACACAGGAATGAGCAGTTCTTC; cdr3_aa: CASTDPDRGQHRNEQFF
v_call: TRBV7-8; j_call: TRBJ2-3; clone_size: few; d_call: TRBD2; cdr3_nt: TGTGCCAGCAGCTTAGCGCTCCTCGCGGGGGGCCTCTTCGATACGCAGTATTTT; cdr3_aa: CASSLALLAGGLFDTQYF
v_call: TRBV4-1; j_call: TRBJ2-7; clone_size: NA; d_call: NA; cdr3_nt: TGCGCCAGCAGCCGCCTAGGGACCCACTACGAGCAGTACTTC; cdr3_aa: CASSRLGTHYEQYF
v_call: TRBV27; j_call: TRBJ1-2; clone_size: few; d_call: NA; cdr3_nt: TGTGCCAGCAAACTAACCCAAACTAACTATGGCTACACCTTC; cdr3_aa: CASKLTQTNYGYTF
v_call: TRBV10-3; j_call: TRBJ1-2; clone_size: NA; d_call: NA; cdr3_nt: TGTGCCATCAGTGAGGACGGAGAGTCTGACGGCTACACCTTC; cdr3_aa: CAISEDGESDGYTF
v_call: TRBV7-2; j_call: TRBJ1-4; clone_size: few; d_call: TRBD1; cdr3_nt: TGTGCCAGCAGCTTTGGAACAGGGGGAGTTAATGAAAAACTGTTTTTT; cdr3_aa: CASSFGTGGVNEKLFF
v_call: TRBV7-9; j_call: TRBJ1-1; clone_size: NA; d_call: NA; cdr3_nt: TGTGCCAGCAGCCCCCCGGCCGGGGCCATGAACACTGAAGCTTTCTTT; cdr3_aa: CASSPPAGAMNTEAFF
v_call: TRBV12-3/TRBV12-4; j_call: TRBJ2-7; clone_size: few; d_call: TRBD1; cdr3_nt: TGTGCCAGCAGTCCCCTGACAGGGAGAGTAGGGAAGCAGTACTTC; cdr3_aa: CASSPLTGRVGKQYF
v_call: TRBV11-2; j_call: TRBJ2-3; clone_size: NA; d_call: NA; cdr3_nt: TGTGCCAGCAGCTTAGATCCGGGGCTTGGGGGAGATACGCAGTATTTT; cdr3_aa: CASSLDPGLGGDTQYF
v_call: TRBV7-9; j_call: TRBJ2-7; clone_size: few; d_call: NA; cdr3_nt: TGTGCCAGCAGCTTAGTAGGCCAGGGTTACGAGCAGTACTTC; cdr3_aa: CASSLVGQGYEQYF
v_call: TRBV12-3/TRBV12-4; j_call: TRBJ1-1; clone_size: NA; d_call: NA; cdr3_nt: TGTGCCAGCACTTCAAACACTGAAGCTTTCTTT; cdr3_aa: CASTSNTEAFF
v_call: TRBV4-1; j_call: TRBJ1-3; clone_size: few; d_call: TRBD1; cdr3_nt: TGCGCCAGCAGCCACCCGGAGGAGGGACAGGAGAGCTCTGGAAACACCATATATTTT; cdr3_aa: CASSHPEEGQESSGNTIYF
v_call: TRBV11-2; j_call: TRBJ2-5; clone_size: NA; d_call: NA; cdr3_nt: TGTGCCAGCAGCTTAGATTACGGACAAGAGACCCAGTACTTC; cdr3_aa: CASSLDYGQETQYF
v_call: TRBV6-5; j_call: TRBJ2-3; clone_size: NA; d_call: NA; cdr3_nt: TGTGCCAGCAGCCCTGGGCCCGGGATGGGGCAGTATTTT; cdr3_aa: CASSPGPGMGQYF
v_call: TRBV7-6; j_call: TRBJ2-7; clone_size: NA; d_call: TRBD1; cdr3_nt: TGTGCCAGCAGCTTGGGTACAGGGGCCCACGAGCAGTACTTC; cdr3_aa: CASSLGTGAHEQYF
v_call: TRBV7-2; j_call: TRBJ2-2; clone_size: NA; d_call: TRBD1; cdr3_nt: TGTGCCAGCAGCCTCTCGAGACAGGGGGCCGGGGAGCTGTTTTTT; cdr3_aa: CASSLSRQGAGELFF
v_call: TRBV27; j_call: TRBJ2-7; clone_size: NA; d_call: NA; cdr3_nt: TGTGCCAGCAGTTTAATGGGGAGGGAGCAGTACTTC; cdr3_aa: CASSLMGREQYF
v_call: TRBV4-3; j_call: TRBJ1-1; clone_size: few; d_call: NA; cdr3_nt: TGCGCCAGCAGCCAAGAAGGGACGGCAGATGAAGAAGCTTTCTTT; cdr3_aa: CASSQEGTADEEAFF
v_call: TRBV7-2; j_call: TRBJ1-1; clone_size: NA; d_call: NA; cdr3_nt: TGTGCCAGCAGCTTTCCCGGGGGAACTGAAGCTTTCTTT; cdr3_aa: CASSFPGGTEAFF
v_call: TRBV7-2; j_call: TRBJ2-1; clone_size: NA; d_call: NA; cdr3_nt: TGTGCCAGCAGCTTAACCGGCGCTAGCTTAGTAAATGAGCAGTTCTTC; cdr3_aa: CASSLTGASLVNEQFF
v_call: TRBV7-2; j_call: TRBJ2-7; clone_size: few; d_call: TRBD2; cdr3_nt: TGTGCCAGCAGCAATAACGGGGGGGGGGCCACCTACGAGCAGTACTTC; cdr3_aa: CASSNNGGGATYEQYF
v_call: TRBV6-2/TRBV6-3; j_call: TRBJ2-2; clone_size: many; d_call: NA; cdr3_nt: TGTGCCAGCATGAGCGGGGAGCTGTTTTTT; cdr3_aa: CASMSGELFF
v_call: TRBV7-9; j_call: TRBJ1-2; clone_size: few; d_call: NA; cdr3_nt: TGTGCCAGCAGCTCCACAGGGATCAGCTATGGCTACACCTTC; cdr3_aa: CASSSTGISYGYTF